What follows are 7 T cell receptor beta chains derived from one specimen sequenced in a study of blood T cell repertoires in COVID-19. Only in-frame clones appear in the TCRdb table, and some are missing; sequencing was by immunoSEQ multiplex PCR. The table lists about 160,000 clones, about 80% of them singletons. The sequenced sample consisted of peripheral blood. Receptors were obtained from a woman between 40 and 55 years old with COVID-19, enrolled during active disease.

The chain couples TRBV3-1 (or the pseudogene TRBV3-2) to TRBJ1-2; 8 bases map to TRBD1. The CDR3 totals 17 residues. Germline V CDR1 and CDR2: LGHDT, YNNKEL (reference sequence). V was clipped by 4 bases and J by 3 bases; unmatched bases: 13. The CDR3 DNA reads as TGTGCCAGCAGCCCCGGACAGGGTGATCCCGTAGACTATGGCTACACCTTC. Translating gives CASSPGQGDPVDYGYTF.

The rearrangement joins TRBV12-3 or TRBV12-4 to TRBJ2-1, with D perhaps TRBD1 (6 bases). V was cut by 5 bases and J by 5 bases, with 10 bases left in between. This CDR3 is built from 13 residues. CDR3 protein: CASSPGQNNEQFF. The CDR3 DNA is TGTGCCAGCAGTCCAGGACAGAACAATGAGCAGTTCTTC.

The gene calls are TRBV3-1 (or the pseudogene TRBV3-2) and TRBJ2-2; D might be TRBD2 (5 bases). V lost 2 bases, J lost 6 bases, and 7 bases lay in between. The CDR3 extends over 13 amino acids. Germline V lookup: CDR1 LGHDT, CDR2 YNNKEL (reference sequence). CDR3 DNA sequence: TGTGCCAGCAGCCAACGGGGTGCCGGGGAGCTGTTTTTT. Its protein is CASSQRGAGELFF.

The chain combines TRBV5-8 with TRBJ1-1; no definite D call. V was trimmed by 1 base and J by 11 bases, leaving 15 bases between them. The CDR3 consists of 13 residues. Germline CDR1 is SGHTS and CDR2 is YDEGEE. The CDR3 DNA is TGTGCCAGCAGCTTGCAGTTCGGAGGAAAGGCTTTCTTT. Translated: CASSLQFGGKAFF.

The V and J genes are TRBV7-9 and TRBJ1-1; the D gene is possibly TRBD1 (6 bases). CDR3 length: 15 residues. Trimming took off 5 bases at V and 2 bases at J, with 15 bases between the two ends. The germline V gene encodes CDR1 SEHNR and CDR2 FQNEAQ (reference sequence). In DNA, the CDR3 is TGTGCCAGCAGCCCCTCAGGGGCCCTTAACACTGAAGCTTTCTTT. It specifies CASSPSGALNTEAFF.

This clone has a handful of counts. The chain is built from TRBV9 and TRBJ1-4; D is possibly TRBD1 (6 bases). Germline lookup yields CDR1 SGDLS and CDR2 YYNGEE. V shed 3 bases and J shed 4 bases, with 13 bases lying between them. The length of the CDR3 is 15 residues. DNA for the CDR3: TGTGCCAGCAGCGCGGTGACAGGCCTTAATGAAAAACTGTTTTTT. This encodes CASSAVTGLNEKLFF.

The gene calls are TRBV19 and TRBJ2-1, with a tentative D call TRBD1 (5 bases). The CDR3 covers 15 residues. CDR1 is LNHDA and CDR2 is SQIVND in the germline V gene (reference sequence). Trimming took 3 bases from V and 6 from J, leaving 15 bases between them. In DNA, the CDR3 is TGTGCCAGTAGTATGTGGCAGGGTGGGTCCAATGAGCAGTTCTTC. Translating gives CASSMWQGGSNEQFF.